The 25 T cell receptor beta chains presented below share a single source sample, sequenced in a study of CD8 T cells in Susac syndrome. Random hexamers were used to reverse transcribe the RNA input (roughly 0.5 to 1 ug). TCRdb ran MiXCR on the immunoSEQ multiplex PCR reads and lists one entry per CDR3 protein. The table records 200,000 or so distinct CDR3 sequences, about 95% of them present only once. What was sequenced was CD4+ T cells from PBMCs. Receptor source: a human donor with multiple sclerosis.

The chain recombines TRBV25-1 with TRBJ2-7; 9 nucleotides line up with TRBD1. Per germline, CDR1 MGHDK and CDR2 SYGVNS. The CDR3 has 15 residues. V trimming: 4 bases; J trimming: 2 bases; junction bases outside the gene matches: 6. The CDR3 nucleotides read TGTGCCAGCAGTGGCGACAGGGGGTTCCCCTACGAGCAGTACTTC. Its protein is CASSGDRGFPYEQYF.

The V gene is TRBV30, the J gene TRBJ1-5; D ambiguous. Between the trimmed V and J ends, which lost 1 base and 0 bases, there was a span of 4 bases. This CDR3 is 13 amino acids long. The germline gives CDR1 GTSNPN, CDR2 SVGIG (reference sequence). The CDR3 is CAWSGDSNQPQHF. CDR3 nucleotides: TGTGCCTGGAGTGGAGATAGCAATCAGCCCCAGCATTTT. The full variable domain, completed using reference TRBV30 and TRBJ1-5, is SQTIHQWPATLVQPVGSPLSLECTVEGTSNPNLYWYRQAAGRGLQLLFYSVGIGQISSEVPQNLSASRPQDRQFILSSKKLLLSDSGFYLCAWSGDSNQPQHFGDGTRLSIL.

This chain uses TRBV5-1 with TRBJ2-3, with 11 bases that match TRBD2. The ends lost 7 bases at V and 3 bases at J; junction bases unmatched: 4. Per germline, CDR1 SGHRS and CDR2 YFSETQ. The CDR3 extends over 14 amino acids. The CDR3 DNA is TGCGCCAGCTATAGCGGGAGGGCAACAGATACGCAGTATTTT. Protein sequence: CASYSGRATDTQYF.

This chain joins TRBV5-6 and TRBJ2-7, with D possibly matching TRBD2 (7 bases). Trimming removed 6 bases at V and 2 bases at J, with 21 bases between. The CDR3 loop spans 16 amino acids. In germline, CDR1 is SGHDT, CDR2 YYEEEE. In nucleotides, the CDR3 is TGTGCCAGCACCAACCTGGGGGGGCGAACAGCCTACGAGCAGTACTTC. This codes for CASTNLGGRTAYEQYF.

The chain combines TRBV7-9 with TRBJ2-5, with no clear D. Trimming took 3 bases from V and 4 from J, leaving 15 bases between them. From germline, CDR1 is SEHNR and CDR2 FQNEAQ (reference sequence). This CDR3 is 15 amino acids long. The CDR3 loop reads CASSFSDWVGETQYF. The CDR3 nucleotides are TGTGCCAGCAGCTTCTCCGACTGGGTCGGAGAGACCCAGTACTTC.

V is TRBV29-1 and J is TRBJ2-7, with a weak D call TRBD2 (6 bases). Between the trimmed V and J ends, which lost 5 bases and 1 base, there was a span of 15 bases. Germline V gene data show CDR1 as SQVTM and CDR2 as ANQGSEA. The CDR3 covers 14 residues. The CDR3 nucleotides read TGCAGCGTTAGGAAGAGACTAGAGTCCTACGAGCAGTACTTC. Its translation is CSVRKRLESYEQYF.

The chain combines TRBV5-1 with TRBJ2-7; TRBD1 matches 9 bases. CDR1 is SGHRS, CDR2 YFSETQ, per germline. The CDR3 length is 13 residues. With V trimmed by 4 bases and J by 3 bases, 2 bases remained unmatched. DNA for the CDR3: TGCGCCAGCAGCGCGGACAGGGGCTACGAGCAGTACTTC. Protein product: CASSADRGYEQYF.

The rearrangement joins TRBV12-3 or TRBV12-4 to TRBJ2-2; TRBD1 aligns across 7 bases. CDR3 size: 14 residues. V shed 5 bases and J 4 bases; nucleotides not matched to a gene: 4. The CDR3 sequence is CASSPGQITGELFF. The DNA of the CDR3 is TGTGCCAGCAGTCCGGGACAGATCACCGGGGAGCTGTTTTTT.

The CDR3 DNA is TGTGCCAGCAGCTTATCTCAGGGCTACGAGCAGTACTTC. Residues: CASSLSQGYEQYF. The V and J genes are TRBV7-9 and TRBJ2-7; a weak D match, TRBD1 (5 bases). V was pared by 2 bases and J by 3 bases, with 8 bases between. The germline CDR1 and CDR2 sequences are SEHNR and FQNEAQ (reference sequence). CDR3 size: 13 residues.

V gene TRBV18 combines with J gene TRBJ2-7; D unclear. The CDR3 runs to 14 residues. The V gene's germline CDR1 is KGHSH and CDR2 LQKENI. V lost 2 bases and J 0 bases, leaving 8 bases between the germline ends. The CDR3 nucleotides are TGTGCCAGCTCACCAGGCACGAGCTCCTACGAGCAGTACTTC. Amino acids: CASSPGTSSYEQYF.

The genes are TRBV24-1 and TRBJ2-2; D possibly corresponds to TRBD2 (5 bases). The germline V gene encodes CDR1 KGHDR and CDR2 SFDVKD. This CDR3 has 14 amino acids. Trimming cost V 7 bases and J 5 bases, with 13 bases left between them. This CDR3 is CATRGTRGTGELFF. The CDR3 DNA is TGTGCCACCAGAGGCACTCGGGGAACCGGGGAGCTGTTTTTT.

This clonotype was recorded once. The chain couples TRBV18 to TRBJ2-1; the D gene is possibly TRBD1 (5 bases). Germline lookup yields CDR1 KGHSH and CDR2 LQKENI. This CDR3 spans 11 amino acids. Trimming took 2 bases from V and 10 from J, leaving 6 bases between them. CDR3 DNA: TGTGCCAGCTCACCAAACAGGGAGCAGTTCTTC. Amino acid sequence: CASSPNREQFF.

This chain connects TRBV24-1 to TRBJ2-1; TRBD2 might be the D (5 bases). The length of the CDR3 is 13 residues. Germline V gene sequence: CDR1 KGHDR, CDR2 SFDVKD. The V end lost 5 bases, the J end lost 5 bases, and 9 bases lay between the germline ends. In DNA form, the CDR3 reads TGTGCCACCAGTGCGCAGCGGAACAATGAGCAGTTCTTC. Residues: CATSAQRNNEQFF.

The J gene is TRBJ2-3, the V gene TRBV25-1; 7 bases align to TRBD1. Germline V gene sequence: CDR1 MGHDK, CDR2 SYGVNS. The CDR3 has 15 amino acids. Trimming removed 2 bases from V and 6 bases from J; junction bases left unmatched: 8. The CDR3 protein is CASSERLTGVDTQYF. The CDR3 DNA sequence: TGTGCCAGCAGTGAACGACTTACAGGGGTGGATACGCAGTATTTT.

V is TRBV2 and J is TRBJ1-1; D is uncertain. Looked up from germline, CDR1 is SNHLY and CDR2 is FYNNEI. V lost 4 bases, J lost 9 bases, and 9 bases lay in between. The CDR3 contains 11 residues. The CDR3 region has the DNA TGTGCCAGCAGTGGGGAGGAGAAAGCTTTCTTT. Protein product: CASSGEEKAFF.

DNA of the CDR3: TGTGCCAGCAGCTTTGGGGCAGGGGGCCCCTACGAGCAGTACTTC. Encoded protein: CASSFGAGGPYEQYF. The chain recombines TRBV7-6 with TRBJ2-7; TRBD1 aligns across 8 bases. The V and J ends lost 3 bases and 2 bases, in that order; junction bases with no gene match: 6. Germline lookup yields CDR1 SGHVS and CDR2 FNYEAQ. This CDR3 comprises 15 residues.

V and J are TRBV9 and TRBJ1-1; D unclear. Trimming removed 0 bases at V and 3 bases at J, with 6 bases between. The CDR3 runs to 13 residues. Per the germline V gene, CDR1 is SGDLS and CDR2 is YYNGEE. The CDR3 here is CASSVAEDTEAFF. In DNA, the CDR3 is TGTGCCAGCAGCGTAGCTGAGGACACTGAAGCTTTCTTT.

The chain uses TRBV30 and TRBJ1-6, with unresolved D. CDR3 size: 15 residues. Per germline, CDR1 GTSNPN and CDR2 SVGIG (reference sequence). The ends were cut back, 0 bases at V and 0 bases at J, with 6 bases in the middle. CDR3 DNA: TGTGCCTGGAGTGTCGGTAGCTCCTATAATTCACCCCTCCACTTT. Its translation is CAWSVGSSYNSPLHF.

V gene TRBV5-1 combines with J gene TRBJ2-5; possibly TRBD2 for D (6 bases). V was shortened by 0 bases and J by 0 bases, with 12 bases between the two germline ends. The germline gives CDR1 SGHRS, CDR2 YFSETQ. The CDR3 is made up of 16 amino acids. The CDR3 here is CASSLGSGLYQETQYF. The CDR3 nucleotides are TGCGCCAGCAGCTTGGGAAGCGGGTTGTACCAAGAGACCCAGTACTTC.

V usage is TRBV19 and J usage is TRBJ1-1; 7 nucleotides line up with TRBD1. The V and J ends lost 5 bases and 3 bases, in that order; junction bases with no gene match: 9. Germline loops: CDR1 LNHDA, CDR2 SQIVND (reference sequence). The CDR3 consists of 15 residues. CDR3 sequence reads: CASSPQGDRHTEAFF. The CDR3 DNA reads as TGTGCCAGTAGTCCCCAGGGGGACAGACACACTGAAGCTTTCTTT.

The chain couples TRBV9 to TRBJ2-6; TRBD2 is a possible D gene (6 bases). Per germline, CDR1 SGDLS and CDR2 YYNGEE. Trimming shortened V by 3 bases and J by 2 bases, and 9 bases separated the two germline ends. The length of the CDR3 is 15 residues. CDR3 residues: CASSAGGAGANVLTF. In DNA, the CDR3 is TGTGCCAGCAGCGCCGGCGGGGCTGGGGCCAACGTCCTGACTTTC. Full variable domain (remainder filled in from reference TRBV9 and TRBJ2-6): DSGVTQTPKHLITATGQRVTLRCSPRSGDLSVYWYQQSLDQGLQFLIQYYNGEERAKGNILERFSAQQFPDLHSELNLSSLELGDSALYFCASSAGGAGANVLTFGAGSRLTVL.

This chain connects TRBV20-1 to TRBJ2-5; 13 nucleotides align to TRBD2. The V gene's germline CDR1 is DFQATT and CDR2 SNEGSKA (reference sequence). V lost 6 bases to trimming and J lost 5 bases; unmatched junction nucleotides: 12. This CDR3 spans 16 amino acids. CDR3 in amino acids: CSAAPGLAGRAETQYF. CDR3 DNA: TGCAGTGCCGCACCGGGACTAGCGGGGCGGGCGGAGACCCAGTACTTC.

J is TRBJ2-1 and V is TRBV20-1; TRBD2 matches 10 bases. The V and J ends lost 0 bases and 2 bases, in that order; junction bases with no gene match: 4. CDR3 size: 16 residues. Germline V CDR1 and CDR2: DFQATT, SNEGSKA (reference sequence). For the CDR3, the DNA is TGCAGTGCTAGAGAAAGCGGGAGGGCCCCCTACAATGAGCAGTTCTTC. Its protein product is CSARESGRAPYNEQFF.

The V call is TRBV9, the J call TRBJ2-5; TRBD1 aligns across 9 bases. The germline gives CDR1 SGDLS, CDR2 YYNGEE. This CDR3 is 15 amino acids long. With 4 bases clipped from V and 5 bases from J, the junction kept 9 bases outside the gene matches. CDR3 nucleotides: TGTGCCAGCAGCATAAGGACAGGGGAGGGGGAGACCCAGTACTTC. Encoded protein: CASSIRTGEGETQYF.

J is TRBJ2-1 and V is TRBV9; possible D gene TRBD2, 5 bases. The CDR3 has 11 amino acids. V was shortened by 5 bases and J by 9 bases, with 9 bases between the two germline ends. CDR1 SGDLS and CDR2 YYNGEE come from the germline V gene. In DNA form, the CDR3 reads TGTGCCAGCAGTGAGGGAAGTGAGCAGTTCTTC. This codes for CASSEGSEQFF.